The present T cell receptor beta chain was sequenced within a study of vaccination effects on CD4 cells after COVID-19. TCRdb keeps only in-frame clones here, not all; method: immunoSEQ multiplex PCR. Of approximately 68,000 clones listed, roughly 79% are singletons. The CDR3 has 17 residues. Germline V gene lookup returns CDR1 SNHLY and CDR2 FYNNEI. Trimming cost V 4 bases and J 1 base, with 18 bases left between them. A word on this clone: Its target is not known.

Ahead of sequencing, the ViraFEST assay grew antigen-specific CD4+ T cells using viral peptide pools. Subsequent to a culture period of 10 days, CD4+ T cells were isolated. Negative nucleocapsid antibody tests before and after vaccination confirmed no previous SARS-CoV-2 infection. Half-medium changes using IL-2 medium occurred on days 3 and 7. The material was CD4+ T cells from PBMCs cultured with SARS-CoV-2 spike peptides, obtained before COVID-19 vaccination. This receptor was obtained from a human donor who received a COVID-19 vaccine. V gene TRBV2 combines with J gene TRBJ2-3; the D call may be TRBD1 or TRBD2 (6 bases each). The chain's CDR3 is CASSGTTGGLRTDTQYF. In nucleotides, the CDR3 is TGTGCCAGCAGTGGGACGACAGGAGGGCTACGCACAGATACGCAGTATTTT. Combining the CDR3 with reference TRBV2 and TRBJ2-3 gives the whole variable domain EPEVTQTPSHQVTQMGQEVILRCVPISNHLYFYWYRQILGQKVEFLVSFYNNEISEKSEIFDDQFSVERPDGSNFTLKIRSTKLEDSAMYFCASSGTTGGLRTDTQYFGPGTRLTVL.